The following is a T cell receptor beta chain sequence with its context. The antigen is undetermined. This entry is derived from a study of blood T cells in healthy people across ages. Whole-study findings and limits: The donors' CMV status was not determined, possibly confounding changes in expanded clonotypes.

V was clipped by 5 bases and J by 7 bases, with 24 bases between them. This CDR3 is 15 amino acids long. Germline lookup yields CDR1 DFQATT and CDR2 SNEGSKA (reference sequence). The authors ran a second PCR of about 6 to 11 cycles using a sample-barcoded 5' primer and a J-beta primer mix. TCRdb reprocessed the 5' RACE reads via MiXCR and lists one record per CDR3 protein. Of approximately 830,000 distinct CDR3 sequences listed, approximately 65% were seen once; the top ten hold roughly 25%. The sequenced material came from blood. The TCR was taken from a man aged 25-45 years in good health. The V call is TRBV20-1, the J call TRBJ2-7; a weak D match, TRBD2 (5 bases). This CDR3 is CSACPPSDYSSEQYF. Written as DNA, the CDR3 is TGCAGTGCTTGCCCCCCGTCAGACTACTCCTCGGAGCAGTACTTC.